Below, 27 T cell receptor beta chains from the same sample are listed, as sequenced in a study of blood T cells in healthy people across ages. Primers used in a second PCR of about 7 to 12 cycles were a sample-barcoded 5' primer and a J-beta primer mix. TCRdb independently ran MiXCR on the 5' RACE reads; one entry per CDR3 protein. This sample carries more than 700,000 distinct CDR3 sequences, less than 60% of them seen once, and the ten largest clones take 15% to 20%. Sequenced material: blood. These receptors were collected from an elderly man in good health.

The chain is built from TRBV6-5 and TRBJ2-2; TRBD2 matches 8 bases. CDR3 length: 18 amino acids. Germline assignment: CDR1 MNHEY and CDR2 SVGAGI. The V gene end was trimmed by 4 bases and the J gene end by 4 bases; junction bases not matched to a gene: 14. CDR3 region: CASSLTGGAGEITGELFF. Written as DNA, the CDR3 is TGTGCCAGCAGTTTGACTGGGGGAGCGGGAGAGATCACCGGGGAGCTGTTTTTT.

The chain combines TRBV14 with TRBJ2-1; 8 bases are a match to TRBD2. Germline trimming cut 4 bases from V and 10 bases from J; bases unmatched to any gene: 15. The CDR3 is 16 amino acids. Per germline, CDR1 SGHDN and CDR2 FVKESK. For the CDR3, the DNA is TGTGCCAGCAGCCTCTCTAGCGGGTTCCCTTTGGGGGAGCAGTTCTTC. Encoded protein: CASSLSSGFPLGEQFF.

The CDR3 nucleotides read TGTGCCAGCAGCCGACCAGAATACGAGCAGTACTTC. It specifies CASSRPEYEQYF. The rearrangement uses TRBV28 and TRBJ2-7; no definite D call. The CDR3 has 12 amino acids. The germline V gene encodes CDR1 MDHEN and CDR2 SYDVKM. Trimming removed 6 bases at V and 4 bases at J, with 10 bases between.

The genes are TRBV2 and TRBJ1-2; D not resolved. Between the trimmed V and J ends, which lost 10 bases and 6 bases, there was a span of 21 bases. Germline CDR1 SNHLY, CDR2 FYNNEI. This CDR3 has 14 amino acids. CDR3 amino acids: CATKAAGLRDGYTF. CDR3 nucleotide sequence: TGTGCCACAAAAGCAGCTGGACTACGCGATGGCTACACCTTC. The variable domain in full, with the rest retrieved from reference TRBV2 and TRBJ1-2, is EPEVTQTPSHQVTQMGQEVILRCVPISNHLYFYWYRQILGQKVEFLVSFYNNEISEKSEIFDDQFSVERPDGSNFTLKIRSTKLEDSAMYFCATKAAGLRDGYTFGSGTRLTVV.

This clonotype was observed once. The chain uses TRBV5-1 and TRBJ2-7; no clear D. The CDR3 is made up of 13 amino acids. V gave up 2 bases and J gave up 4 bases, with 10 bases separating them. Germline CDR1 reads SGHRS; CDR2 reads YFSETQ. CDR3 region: CASSLKLDYEQYF. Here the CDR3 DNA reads TGCGCCAGCAGCTTAAAGTTGGATTACGAGCAGTACTTC.

The CDR3 nucleotides read TGTGCCAGCAGTGAAGCGCTTCCTCTAGCCGGTTACAATGAGCAGTTCTTC. Translating it yields CASSEALPLAGYNEQFF. J is TRBJ2-1 and V is TRBV6-1, with D maybe TRBD2 (5 bases). The CDR3 is made up of 17 amino acids. The germline CDR1 and CDR2 sequences are MNHNS and SASEGT. Deletions cut 0 bases from V and 4 bases from J, with 16 bases between.

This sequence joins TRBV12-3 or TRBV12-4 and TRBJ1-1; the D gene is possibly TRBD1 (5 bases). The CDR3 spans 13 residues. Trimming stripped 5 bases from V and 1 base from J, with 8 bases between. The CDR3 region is CASSTQGNTEAFF. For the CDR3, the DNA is TGTGCCAGCAGTACTCAGGGGAACACTGAAGCTTTCTTT.

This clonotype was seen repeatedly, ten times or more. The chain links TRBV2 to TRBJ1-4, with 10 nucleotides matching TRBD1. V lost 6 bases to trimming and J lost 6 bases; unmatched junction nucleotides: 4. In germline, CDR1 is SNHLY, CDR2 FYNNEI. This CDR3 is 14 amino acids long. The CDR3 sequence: CASSPGQGYEKLFF. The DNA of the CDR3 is TGTGCCAGCAGCCCGGGACAGGGGTATGAAAAACTGTTTTTT.

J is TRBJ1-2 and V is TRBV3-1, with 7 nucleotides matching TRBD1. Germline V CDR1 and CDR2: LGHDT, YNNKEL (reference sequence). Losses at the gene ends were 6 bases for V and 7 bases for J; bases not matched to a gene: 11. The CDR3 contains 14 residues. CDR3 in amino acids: CASRPVTGASGYTF. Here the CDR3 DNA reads TGTGCCAGCAGACCAGTAACAGGGGCGAGTGGCTACACCTTC.

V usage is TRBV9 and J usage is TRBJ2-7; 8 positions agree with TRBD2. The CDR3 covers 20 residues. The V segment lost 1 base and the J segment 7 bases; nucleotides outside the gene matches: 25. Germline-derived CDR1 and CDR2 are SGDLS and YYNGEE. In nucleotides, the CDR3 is TGTGCCAGCAGCGTAACAGGGAATCTGGCCAGGAGCGGGAGACTAAATGAGCAGTACTTC. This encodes CASSVTGNLARSGRLNEQYF.

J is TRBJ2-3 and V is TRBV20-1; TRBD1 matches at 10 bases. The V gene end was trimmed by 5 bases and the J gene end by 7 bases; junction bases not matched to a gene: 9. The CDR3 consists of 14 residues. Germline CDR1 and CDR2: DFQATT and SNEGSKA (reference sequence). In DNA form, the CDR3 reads TGCAGTGCTCTGACAGGGGGCCCTGGGAATACGCAGTATTTT. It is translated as CSALTGGPGNTQYF.

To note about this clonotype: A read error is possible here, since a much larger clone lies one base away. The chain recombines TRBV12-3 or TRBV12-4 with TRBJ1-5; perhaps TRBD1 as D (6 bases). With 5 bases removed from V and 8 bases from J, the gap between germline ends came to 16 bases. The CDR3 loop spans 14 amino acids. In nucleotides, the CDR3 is TGTGCCAGCAGTGTACAGGGAGTTTTGGAGCCCCAGCATTTT. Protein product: CASSVQGVLEPQHF.

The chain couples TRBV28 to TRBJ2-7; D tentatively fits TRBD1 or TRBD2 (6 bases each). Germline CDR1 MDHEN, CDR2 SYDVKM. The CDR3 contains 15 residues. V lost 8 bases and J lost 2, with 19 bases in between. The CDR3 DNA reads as TGTGCCAGCTCTACGACCGGGGGCCCCGCCTACGAGCAGTACTTC. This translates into CASSTTGGPAYEQYF.

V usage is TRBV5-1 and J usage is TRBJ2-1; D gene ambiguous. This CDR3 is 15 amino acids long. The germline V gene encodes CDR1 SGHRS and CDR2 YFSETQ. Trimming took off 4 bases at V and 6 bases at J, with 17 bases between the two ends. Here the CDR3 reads CASSPAELRFNEQFF. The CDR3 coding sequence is TGCGCCAGCAGCCCGGCGGAACTGAGATTCAATGAGCAGTTCTTC.

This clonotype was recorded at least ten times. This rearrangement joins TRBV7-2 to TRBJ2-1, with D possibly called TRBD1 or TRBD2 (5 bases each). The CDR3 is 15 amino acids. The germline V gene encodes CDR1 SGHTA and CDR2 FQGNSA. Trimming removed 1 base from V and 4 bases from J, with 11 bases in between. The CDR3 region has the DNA TGTGCCAGCAGCTTAGAATCGGGGCCGTACAATGAGCAGTTCTTC. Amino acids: CASSLESGPYNEQFF.

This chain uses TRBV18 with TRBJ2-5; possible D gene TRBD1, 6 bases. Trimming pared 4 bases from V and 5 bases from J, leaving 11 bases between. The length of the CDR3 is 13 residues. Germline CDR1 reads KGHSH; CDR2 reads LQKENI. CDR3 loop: CASSRLQGETQYF. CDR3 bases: TGTGCCAGCTCACGGCTACAGGGTGAGACCCAGTACTTC.

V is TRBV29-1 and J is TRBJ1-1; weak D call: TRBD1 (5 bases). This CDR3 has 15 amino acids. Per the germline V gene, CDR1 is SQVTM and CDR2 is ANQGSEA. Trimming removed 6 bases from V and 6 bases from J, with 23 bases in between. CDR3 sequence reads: CSVGTVMYDISEAFF. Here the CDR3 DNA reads TGCAGCGTCGGGACCGTTATGTATGATATCTCTGAAGCTTTCTTT.

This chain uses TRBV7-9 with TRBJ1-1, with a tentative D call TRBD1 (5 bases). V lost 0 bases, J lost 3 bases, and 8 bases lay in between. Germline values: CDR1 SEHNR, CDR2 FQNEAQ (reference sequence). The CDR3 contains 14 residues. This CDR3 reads CASSLAVGDTEAFF. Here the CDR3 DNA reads TGTGCCAGCAGCTTAGCGGTAGGGGACACTGAAGCTTTCTTT. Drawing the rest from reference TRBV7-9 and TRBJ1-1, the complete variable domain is DTGVSQNPRHKITKRGQNVTFRCDPISEHNRLYWYRQTLGQGPEFLTYFQNEAQLEKSRLLSDRFSAERPKGSFSTLEIQRTEQGDSAMYLCASSLAVGDTEAFFGQGTRLTVV.

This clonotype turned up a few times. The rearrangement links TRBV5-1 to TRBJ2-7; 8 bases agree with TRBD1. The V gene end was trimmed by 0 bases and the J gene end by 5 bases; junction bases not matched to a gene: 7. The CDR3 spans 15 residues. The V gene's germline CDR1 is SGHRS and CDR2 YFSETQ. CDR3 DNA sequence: TGCGCCAGCAGCTTGGGTGGACAGGGAACTCACGAGCAGTACTTC. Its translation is CASSLGGQGTHEQYF.

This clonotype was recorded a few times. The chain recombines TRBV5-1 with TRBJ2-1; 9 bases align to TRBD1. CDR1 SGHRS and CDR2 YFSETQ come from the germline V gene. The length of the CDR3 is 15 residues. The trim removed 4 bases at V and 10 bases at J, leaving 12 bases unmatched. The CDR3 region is CASSPLRDRAQEQFF. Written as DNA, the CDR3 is TGCGCCAGCAGCCCGCTACGGGACAGGGCTCAAGAGCAGTTCTTC.

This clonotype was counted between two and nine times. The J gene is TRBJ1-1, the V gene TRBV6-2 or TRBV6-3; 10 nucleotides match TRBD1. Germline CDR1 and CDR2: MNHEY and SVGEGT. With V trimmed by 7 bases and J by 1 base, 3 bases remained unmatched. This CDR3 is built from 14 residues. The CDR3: CASTRDRGNTEAFF. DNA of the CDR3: TGTGCCAGCACCAGGGACAGGGGGAACACTGAAGCTTTCTTT.

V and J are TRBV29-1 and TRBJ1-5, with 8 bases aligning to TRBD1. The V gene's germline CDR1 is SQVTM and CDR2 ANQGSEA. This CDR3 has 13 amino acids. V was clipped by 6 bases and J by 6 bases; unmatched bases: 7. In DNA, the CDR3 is TGCAGCGTCAAACAGGGGGAGGCTCAGCCCCAGCATTTT. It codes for CSVKQGEAQPQHF.

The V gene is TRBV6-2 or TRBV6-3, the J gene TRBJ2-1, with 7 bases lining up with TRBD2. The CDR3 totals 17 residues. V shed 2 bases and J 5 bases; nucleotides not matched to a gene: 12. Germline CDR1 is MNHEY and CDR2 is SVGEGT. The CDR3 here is CASSYDLLMRENNEQFF. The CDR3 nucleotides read TGTGCCAGCAGTTACGATCTTCTCATGCGGGAGAACAATGAGCAGTTCTTC.

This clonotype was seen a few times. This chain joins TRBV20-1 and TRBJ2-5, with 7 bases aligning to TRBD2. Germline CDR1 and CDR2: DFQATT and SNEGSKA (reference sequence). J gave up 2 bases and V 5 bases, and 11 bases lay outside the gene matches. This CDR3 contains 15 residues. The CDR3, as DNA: TGCAGTGCTGGGCCTCGGGCGGGAGTACAAGAGACCCAGTACTTC. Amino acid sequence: CSAGPRAGVQETQYF.

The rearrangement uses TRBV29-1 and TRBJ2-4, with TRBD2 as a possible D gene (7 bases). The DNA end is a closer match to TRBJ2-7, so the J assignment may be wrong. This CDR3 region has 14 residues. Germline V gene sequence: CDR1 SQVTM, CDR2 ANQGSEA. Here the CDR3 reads CSVEMGGDIYEQYF. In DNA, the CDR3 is TGCAGCGTTGAGATGGGGGGGGACATCTACGAGCAGTACTTC.

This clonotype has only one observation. The CDR3 protein is CAIRPQTGGAYNEQYF. The CDR3 DNA follows: TGTGCCATCAGACCCCAGACGGGCGGGGCTTACAATGAGCAGTACTTC. The V and J genes are TRBV10-3 and TRBJ2-1, with a weak D call TRBD2 (6 bases). Near its end, the DNA agrees better with TRBJ2-7, so the J call may be wrong. Germline lookup yields CDR1 ENHRY and CDR2 SYGVKD. This CDR3 contains 16 residues.

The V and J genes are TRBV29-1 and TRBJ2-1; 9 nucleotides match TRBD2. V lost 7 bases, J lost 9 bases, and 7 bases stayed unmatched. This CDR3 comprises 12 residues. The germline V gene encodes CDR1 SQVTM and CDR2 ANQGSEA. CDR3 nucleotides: TGCAGCGCCAGGACTAGCGTTGGTGAGCAGTTCTTC. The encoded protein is CSARTSVGEQFF.